This TCR beta chain was sequenced in a study of CD8+CD57+ T cells in acquired aplastic anemia (dated by TCRdb to the late 2010s). Study-wide context: A mean of 3.2 ug of DNA, ranging from roughly 0.19 to 27.4 ug, was extracted from sorted CD4+ and CD8+ cells. An average of approximately 10 million reads for CD4+ cells and 12 million or so reads for CD8+ cells was obtained from healthy donor samples. Findings and caveats that apply to the study as a whole: Around 27 CD8+ CDR3 sequences were found to be shared between patients and controls, but these sequences appeared to be highly expressed in patients and within the immunodominant clones of the patients. No significant difference in CD8+ Simpson's diversity was found between patients and healthy controls (P=0.060).

Genomic DNA served as template for TCR beta VDJ combination and CDR3 sequence profiling. An Illumina HiSeq 2000 was used for TCR repertoire sequencing. The original pipeline was this. Repertoires were assessed using TRBV/TRBJ rearrangement plots, CDR3 size and DJ length profiles, and Simpson's diversity index. The most abundant DNA sequence in the deep sequencing data was defined as the immunodominant clone. CDR3 amino acid sequences were screened for sharing across subjects and were compared with published repertoires and the VDJdb database. TCRdb redid the processing of the public reads, applying fastp at Q25 and MiXCR, and retained in-frame beta chains. CDR3 protein sequences are deduplicated, and each keeps its most common genes and DNA. The V and J calls were not made by the authors but by TCRdb's processing. This sample comprises 180,000 or so distinct CDR3 sequences, 45% to 50% of them detected only once. The ten most abundant clones make up around 2.9% of the sample.

In the study, sorted CD4+ and CD8+ blood T cells from patients with severe aplastic anemia and from healthy subjects underwent deep sequencing of TCR repertoires. Ficoll-Paque density gradient centrifugation was used to isolate peripheral blood mononuclear cells. Before DNA was extracted, CD4+ and CD8+ T cells were sorted using either FACS or magnetic beads. As regards this clonotype: What this receptor recognizes is not known. It has no much larger one-base neighbor in the sample; base qualities were not kept.

Sequencing input: sorted CD4+, CD8+, or CD8+CD57+ T cells (not recorded which) from PBMCs. This clonotype originated in a human donor in good health.

The CDR3 corresponds to CASSLVHREGYTF. The nucleotides read TGTGCCAGCAGTTTGGTCCACAGGGAAGGCTACACCTTC. The sequence joins TRBV12-3 or TRBV12-4 to TRBJ1-2, with TRBD1 as a weak D call on 6 bases. Trimming takes 3 bases from V and 8 bases from J, and the germline ends sit 13 bases apart. The CDR3 sequence holds 13 residues, the cysteine and phenylalanine included. Kept here is only the CDR3 DNA, which spans 39 bases and is read in frame from base 1.